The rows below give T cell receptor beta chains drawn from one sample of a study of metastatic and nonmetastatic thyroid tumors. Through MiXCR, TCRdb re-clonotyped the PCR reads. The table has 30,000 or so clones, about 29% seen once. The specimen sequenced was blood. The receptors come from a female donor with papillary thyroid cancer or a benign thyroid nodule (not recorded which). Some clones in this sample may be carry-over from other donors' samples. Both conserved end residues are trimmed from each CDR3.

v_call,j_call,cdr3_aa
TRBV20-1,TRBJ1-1,SAKETGVGNTEAF
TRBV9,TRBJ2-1,ASSVASGRVGEQF
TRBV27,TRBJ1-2,ASSSTGTGGAWYCYT
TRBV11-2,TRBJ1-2,ASSFSRDRHLYGYT
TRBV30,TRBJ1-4,AWDPGTAHDKLF
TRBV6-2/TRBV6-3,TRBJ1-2,ASSYSGQGSYGYT
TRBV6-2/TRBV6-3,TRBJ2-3,ASSYGGIGTDTQY
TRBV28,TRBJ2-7,ASRLSPGQGFYEQY
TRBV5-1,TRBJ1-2,ASSRGDYGYT
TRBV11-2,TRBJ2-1,ASSLGGGYNEQF
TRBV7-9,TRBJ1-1,ASSLRGNTEAF
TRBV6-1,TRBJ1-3,ASRPDRAGNTIY
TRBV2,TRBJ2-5,AGSSGGRDTQY
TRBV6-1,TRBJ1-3,ASIPDSAGNTIC
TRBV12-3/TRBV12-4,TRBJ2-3,ASSWTSGRADTQY
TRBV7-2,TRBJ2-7,ASSAGTTYEQY
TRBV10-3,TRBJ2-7,AISDSGLSGTYEQY
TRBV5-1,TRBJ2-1,ASSLNSGLARSEQF
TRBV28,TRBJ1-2,ASNGVGTNYGYT
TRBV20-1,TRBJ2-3,SARAPRGWLTDTQY
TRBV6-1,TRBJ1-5,ASTPRYGNQPQH
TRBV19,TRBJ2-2,ASKSTGELF
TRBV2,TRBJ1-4,ASRDGSREKLF
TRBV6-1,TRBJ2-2,ASSPRDGFTGELF
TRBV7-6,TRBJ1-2,ASIPGQVIYGYT
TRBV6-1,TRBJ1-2,ASTPTGVWDGYT
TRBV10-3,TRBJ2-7,AISEGYEQY
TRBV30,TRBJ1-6,AWSPTPDRRNSPLH
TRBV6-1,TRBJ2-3,ASQDREGDTQY
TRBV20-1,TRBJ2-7,SARDRWRDRAYEQY
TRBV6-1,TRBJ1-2,ASSEALRGRYGYT
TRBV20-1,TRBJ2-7,IATGTSGRAYEQY
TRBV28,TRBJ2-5,ASILQGAVLETQY
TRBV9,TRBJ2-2,ASSSRGGETGELF
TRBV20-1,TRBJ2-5,SASPLRDRTETQY
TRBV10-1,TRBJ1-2,ASSEDRQLGYT
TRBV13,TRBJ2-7,ASSLNRANEQY
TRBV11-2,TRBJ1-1,ASSWGGYTEAF
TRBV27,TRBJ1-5,ASRAGLLGNQPQH
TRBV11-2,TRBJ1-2,ASSLGEVYGYT
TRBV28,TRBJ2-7,ASSQLQGVVAYEQY
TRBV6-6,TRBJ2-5,TSSYTPGQQETQY
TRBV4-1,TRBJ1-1,ASSQSEEAF
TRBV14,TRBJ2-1,ASSQEAQRQF
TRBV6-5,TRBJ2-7,ASSYGGGTSEQY
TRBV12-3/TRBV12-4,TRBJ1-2,ASSLQGRRYGYT
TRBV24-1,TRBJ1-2,ATSDDGEGAGYT
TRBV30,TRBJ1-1,AWSDHPGTEAF
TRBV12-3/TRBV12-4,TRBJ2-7,ASSGTAEQY
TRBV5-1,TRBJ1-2,ASSLGGGRGYT
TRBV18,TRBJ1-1,ASSPFRADTGAF
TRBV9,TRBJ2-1,ASSPGTSAPDRNEQF
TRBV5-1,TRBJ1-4,ASSLRPDNEKLF
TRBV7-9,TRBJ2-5,ASRVAGKIQY
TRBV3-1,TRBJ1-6,ASSQYLPLH